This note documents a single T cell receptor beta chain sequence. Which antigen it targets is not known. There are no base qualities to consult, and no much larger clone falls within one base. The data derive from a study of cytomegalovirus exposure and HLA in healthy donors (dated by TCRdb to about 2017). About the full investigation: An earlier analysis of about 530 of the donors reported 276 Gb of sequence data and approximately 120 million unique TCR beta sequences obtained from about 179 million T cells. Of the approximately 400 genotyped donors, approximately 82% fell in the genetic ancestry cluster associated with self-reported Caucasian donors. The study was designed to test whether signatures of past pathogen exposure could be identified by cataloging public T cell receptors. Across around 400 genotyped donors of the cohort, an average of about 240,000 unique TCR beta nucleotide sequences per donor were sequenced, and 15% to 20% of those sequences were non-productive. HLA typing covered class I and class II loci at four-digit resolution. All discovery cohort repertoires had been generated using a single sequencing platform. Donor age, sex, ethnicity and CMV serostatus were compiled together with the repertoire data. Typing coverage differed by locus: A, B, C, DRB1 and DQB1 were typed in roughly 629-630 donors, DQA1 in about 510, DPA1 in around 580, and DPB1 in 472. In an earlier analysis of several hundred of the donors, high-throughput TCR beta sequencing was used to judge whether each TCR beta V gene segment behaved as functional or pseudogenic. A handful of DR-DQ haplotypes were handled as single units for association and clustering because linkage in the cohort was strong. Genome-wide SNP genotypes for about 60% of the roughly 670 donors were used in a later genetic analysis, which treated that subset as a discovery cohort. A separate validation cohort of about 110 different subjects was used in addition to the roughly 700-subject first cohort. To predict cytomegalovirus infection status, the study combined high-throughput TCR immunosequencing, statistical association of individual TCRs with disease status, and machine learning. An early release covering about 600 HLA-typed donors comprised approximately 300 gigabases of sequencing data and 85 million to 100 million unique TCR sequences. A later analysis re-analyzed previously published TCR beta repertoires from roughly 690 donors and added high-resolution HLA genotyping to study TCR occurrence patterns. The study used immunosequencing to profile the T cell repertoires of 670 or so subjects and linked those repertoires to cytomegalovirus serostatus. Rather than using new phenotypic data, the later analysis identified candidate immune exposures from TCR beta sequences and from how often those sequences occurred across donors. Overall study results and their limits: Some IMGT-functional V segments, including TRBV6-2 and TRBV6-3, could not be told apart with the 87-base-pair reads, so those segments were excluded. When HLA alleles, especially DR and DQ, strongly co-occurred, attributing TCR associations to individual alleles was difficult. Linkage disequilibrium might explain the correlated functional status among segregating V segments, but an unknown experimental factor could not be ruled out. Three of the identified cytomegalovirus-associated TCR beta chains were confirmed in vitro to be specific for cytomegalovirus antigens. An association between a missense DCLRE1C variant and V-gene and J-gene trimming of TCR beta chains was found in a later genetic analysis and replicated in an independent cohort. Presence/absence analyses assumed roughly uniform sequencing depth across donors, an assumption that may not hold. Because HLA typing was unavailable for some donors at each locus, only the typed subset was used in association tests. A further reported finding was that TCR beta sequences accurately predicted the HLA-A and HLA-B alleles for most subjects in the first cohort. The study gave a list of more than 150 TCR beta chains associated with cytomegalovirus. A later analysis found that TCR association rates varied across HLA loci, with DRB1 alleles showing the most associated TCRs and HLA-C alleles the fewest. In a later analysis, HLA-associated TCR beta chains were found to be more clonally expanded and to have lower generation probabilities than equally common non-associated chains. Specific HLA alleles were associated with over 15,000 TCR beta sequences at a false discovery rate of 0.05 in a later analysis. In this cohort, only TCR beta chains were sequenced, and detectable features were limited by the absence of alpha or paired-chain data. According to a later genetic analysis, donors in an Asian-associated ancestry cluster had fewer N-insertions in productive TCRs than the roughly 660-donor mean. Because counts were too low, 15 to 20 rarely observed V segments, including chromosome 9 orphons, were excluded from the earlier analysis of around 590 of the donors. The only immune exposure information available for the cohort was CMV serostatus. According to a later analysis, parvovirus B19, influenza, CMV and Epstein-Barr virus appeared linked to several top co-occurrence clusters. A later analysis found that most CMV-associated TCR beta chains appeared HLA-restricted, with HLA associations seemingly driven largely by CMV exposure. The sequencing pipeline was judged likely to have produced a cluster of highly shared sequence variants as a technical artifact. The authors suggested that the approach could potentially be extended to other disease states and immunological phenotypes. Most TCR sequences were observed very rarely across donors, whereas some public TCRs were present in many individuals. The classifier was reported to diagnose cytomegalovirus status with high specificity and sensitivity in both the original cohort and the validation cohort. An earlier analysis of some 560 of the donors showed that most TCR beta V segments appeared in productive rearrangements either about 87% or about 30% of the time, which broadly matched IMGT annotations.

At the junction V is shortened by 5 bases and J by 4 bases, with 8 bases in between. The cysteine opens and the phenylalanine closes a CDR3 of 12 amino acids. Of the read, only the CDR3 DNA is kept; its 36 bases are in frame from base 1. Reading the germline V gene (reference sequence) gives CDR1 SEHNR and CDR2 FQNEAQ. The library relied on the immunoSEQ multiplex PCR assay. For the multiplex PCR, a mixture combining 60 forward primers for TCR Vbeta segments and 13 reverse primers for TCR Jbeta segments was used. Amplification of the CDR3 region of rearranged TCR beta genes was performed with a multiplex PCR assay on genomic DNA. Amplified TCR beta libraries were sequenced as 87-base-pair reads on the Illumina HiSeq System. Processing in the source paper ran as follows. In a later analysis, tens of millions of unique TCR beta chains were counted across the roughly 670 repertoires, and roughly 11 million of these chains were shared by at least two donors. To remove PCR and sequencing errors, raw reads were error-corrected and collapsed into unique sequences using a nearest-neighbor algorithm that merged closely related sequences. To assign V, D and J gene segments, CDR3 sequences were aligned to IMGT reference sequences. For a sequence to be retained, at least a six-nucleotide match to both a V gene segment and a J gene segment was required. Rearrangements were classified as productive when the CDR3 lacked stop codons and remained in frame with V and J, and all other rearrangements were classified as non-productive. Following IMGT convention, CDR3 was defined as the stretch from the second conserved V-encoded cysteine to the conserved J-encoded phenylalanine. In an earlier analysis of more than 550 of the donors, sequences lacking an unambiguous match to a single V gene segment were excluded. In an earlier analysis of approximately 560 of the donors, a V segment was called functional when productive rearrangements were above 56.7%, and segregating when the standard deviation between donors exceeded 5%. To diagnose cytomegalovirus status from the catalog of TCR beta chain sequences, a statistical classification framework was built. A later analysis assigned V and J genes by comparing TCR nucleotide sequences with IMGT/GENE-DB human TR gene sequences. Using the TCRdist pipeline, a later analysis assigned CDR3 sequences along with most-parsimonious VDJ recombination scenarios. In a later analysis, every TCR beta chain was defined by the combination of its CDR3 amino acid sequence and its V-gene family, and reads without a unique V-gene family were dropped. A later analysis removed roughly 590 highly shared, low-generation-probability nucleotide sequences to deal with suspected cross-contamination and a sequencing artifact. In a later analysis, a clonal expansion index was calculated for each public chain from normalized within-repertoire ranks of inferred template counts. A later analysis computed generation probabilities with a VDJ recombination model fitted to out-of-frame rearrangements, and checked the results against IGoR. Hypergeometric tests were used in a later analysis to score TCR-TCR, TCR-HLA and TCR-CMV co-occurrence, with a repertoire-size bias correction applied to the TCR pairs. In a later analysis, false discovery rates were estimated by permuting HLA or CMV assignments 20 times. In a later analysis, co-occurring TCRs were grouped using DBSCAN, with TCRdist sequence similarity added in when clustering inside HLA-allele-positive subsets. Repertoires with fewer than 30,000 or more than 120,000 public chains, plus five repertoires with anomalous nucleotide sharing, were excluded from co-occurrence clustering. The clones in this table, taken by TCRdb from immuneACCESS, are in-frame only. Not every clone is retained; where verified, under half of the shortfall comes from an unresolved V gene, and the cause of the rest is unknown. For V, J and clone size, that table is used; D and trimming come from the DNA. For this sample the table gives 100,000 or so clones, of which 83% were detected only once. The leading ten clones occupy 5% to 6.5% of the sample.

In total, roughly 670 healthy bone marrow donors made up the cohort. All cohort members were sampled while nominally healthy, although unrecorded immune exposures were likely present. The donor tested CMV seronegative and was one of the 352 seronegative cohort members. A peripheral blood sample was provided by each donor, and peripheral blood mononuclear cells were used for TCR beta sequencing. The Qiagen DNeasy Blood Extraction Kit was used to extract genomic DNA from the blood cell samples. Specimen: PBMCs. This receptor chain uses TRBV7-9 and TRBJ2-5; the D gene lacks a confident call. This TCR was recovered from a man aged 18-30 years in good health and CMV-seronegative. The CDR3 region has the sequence CASSPIVETQYF. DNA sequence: TGTGCCAGCAGCCCCATAGTAGAGACCCAGTACTTC. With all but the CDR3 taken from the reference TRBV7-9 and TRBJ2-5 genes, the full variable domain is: DTGVSQNPRHKITKRGQNVTFRCDPISEHNRLYWYRQTLGQGPEFLTYFQNEAQLEKSRLLSDRFSAERPKGSFSTLEIQRTEQGDSAMYLCASSPIVETQYFGPGTRLLVL.